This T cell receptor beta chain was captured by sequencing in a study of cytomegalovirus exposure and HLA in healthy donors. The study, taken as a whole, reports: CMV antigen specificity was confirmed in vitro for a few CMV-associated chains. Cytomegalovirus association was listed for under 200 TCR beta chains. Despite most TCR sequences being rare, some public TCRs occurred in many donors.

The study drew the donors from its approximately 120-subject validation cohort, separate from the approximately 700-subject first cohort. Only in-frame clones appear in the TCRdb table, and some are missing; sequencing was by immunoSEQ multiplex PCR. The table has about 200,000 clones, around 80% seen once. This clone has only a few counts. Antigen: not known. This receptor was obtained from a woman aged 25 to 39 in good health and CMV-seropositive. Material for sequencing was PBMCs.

CDR3 region: CASSLGAINYGYTF. CDR3 nucleotide sequence: TGTGCCAGCAGCTTGGGAGCTATTAACTATGGCTACACCTTC. The chain has TRBV7-9 and TRBJ1-2, with D unclear. This CDR3 region has 14 residues. Trimming pared 3 bases from V and 1 base from J, leaving 9 bases between. The germline V gene encodes CDR1 SEHNR and CDR2 FQNEAQ (reference sequence).